This entry describes one T cell receptor (beta chain). Its cognate antigen is unknown. Version v3.0 of the immunoSEQ assay ran at survey level. Profiled with immunoSEQ multiplex PCR; TCRdb holds only in-frame clones, not every one. The data show about 28,000 clones, more than 85% seen once. This record comes from a study of long-term antiretroviral therapy in people with HIV. There was at least one pre-ART PBMC sample for each donor, plus at least two post-ART PBMC samples. United States facilities provided treatment to all participants with HIV. CDR1 and CDR2 (germline): SGHTA, FQGTGA. Trimming pared 5 bases from V and 1 base from J, leaving 14 bases between. The CDR3 has 15 amino acids. The study, taken as a whole, reports: All time points showed a repertoire dominated by clones expanded before ART. ART was followed by higher diversity that remained below transplant donor controls.

This sample comprised unsorted PBMCs, obtained 6.2 years after starting antiretroviral therapy. J is TRBJ2-5 and V is TRBV7-3; the D gene is possibly TRBD1 (6 bases). The TCR sequence derives from a man aged 40-50 years with HIV. CDR3 coding DNA: TGTGCCAGCAGCCCACGGGCAGGGGCCCAAGAGACCCAGTACTTC. It codes for CASSPRAGAQETQYF.